Presented here are 9 T cell receptor beta chains from one specimen sequenced in a study of cytomegalovirus exposure and HLA in healthy donors. It was with 60 Vbeta and 13 Jbeta primers that the PCR ran. Clones were read by immunoSEQ multiplex PCR, and TCRdb kept only the in-frame ones, dropping some. The repertoire consists of roughly 180,000 clones, with around 80% occurring once and the leading ten covering roughly 1.5%. Sequencing was done on a sample of PBMCs. These receptors all come from a man younger than 35 in good health and CMV-seronegative.

This clone was observed a handful of times. The chain couples TRBV7-2 to TRBJ2-1; D gene unclear. The V gene lost 3 bases and the J gene lost 7 bases, with 4 bases spanning the gap. The CDR3 totals 11 residues. CDR1 and CDR2 (germline): SGHTA, FQGNSA. The CDR3 DNA sequence: TGTGCCAGCAGCTTTCGTAATGAGCAGTTCTTC. Residues: CASSFRNEQFF.

This chain links TRBV11-3 with TRBJ2-7, with D perhaps matching TRBD2 (6 bases). The CDR3 runs 16 residues. Deletions cut 1 base from V and 2 bases from J, with 15 bases between. CDR1 SGHNT and CDR2 YENEEA come from the germline V gene. The CDR3 here is CASSLVGGGGTYEQYF. The CDR3 region has the DNA TGTGCCAGCAGCTTAGTCGGGGGAGGAGGTACCTACGAGCAGTACTTC. The full variable domain, with the rest looked up from reference TRBV11-3 and TRBJ2-7, is EAGVVQSPRYKIIEKKQPVAFWCNPISGHNTLYWYLQNLGQGPELLIRYENEEAVDDSQLPKDRFSAERLKGVDSTLKIQPAELGDSAVYLCASSLVGGGGTYEQYFGPGTRLTVT.

The chain uses TRBV5-1 and TRBJ2-1; TRBD2 matches 10 bases. CDR1 is SGHRS and CDR2 is YFSETQ in the germline V gene. The V and J ends lost 4 bases and 8 bases, in that order; junction bases with no gene match: 9. The CDR3 runs 15 residues. The CDR3 DNA reads as TGCGCCAGCAGCAAGAGCGGGAGGGCCTTGGATGAGCAGTTCTTC. Its translation is CASSKSGRALDEQFF.

The chain has TRBV18 and TRBJ2-3; D perhaps matches TRBD1 (6 bases). This CDR3 has 14 amino acids. Trimming shortened V by 2 bases and J by 5 bases, and 11 bases separated the two germline ends. Germline CDR1 reads KGHSH; CDR2 reads LQKENI. CDR3 loop: CASSPVTGRDTQYF. The CDR3 DNA reads TGTGCCAGCTCACCAGTTACAGGGAGAGATACGCAGTATTTT.

The chain joins TRBV30 to TRBJ2-7; D is perhaps TRBD2 (6 bases). The CDR3 length is 16 residues. Germline assignment: CDR1 GTSNPN and CDR2 SVGIG (reference sequence). V was cut by 3 bases and J by 1 base, with 19 bases left in between. CDR3 sequence: CAWSAQGWRVSYEQYF. In DNA, the CDR3 is TGTGCCTGGAGCGCCCAGGGTTGGAGGGTATCCTACGAGCAGTACTTC.

The chain links TRBV7-9 to TRBJ2-1; the D gene is possibly TRBD2 (5 bases). Germline CDR1 and CDR2: SEHNR and FQNEAQ (reference sequence). Deletions cut 4 bases from V and 7 bases from J, with 14 bases between. The CDR3 extends over 14 amino acids. The CDR3 loop is CASSSPPGYNEQFF. The CDR3 nucleotides are TGTGCCAGCAGCTCCCCCCCGGGGTATAATGAGCAGTTCTTC.

There are a few counts of this clone. The chain has TRBV4-2 and TRBJ1-4; 8 positions agree with TRBD1. J was trimmed by 7 bases and V by 0 bases; bases with no gene match: 1. The CDR3 has 14 amino acids. Germline V CDR1 and CDR2: LGHNA, YNFKEQ. In DNA, the CDR3 is TGTGCCAGCAGCCAAGACAGGGGGCCTGAAAAACTGTTTTTT. Protein: CASSQDRGPEKLFF.

The rearrangement joins TRBV2 to TRBJ2-5, with TRBD2 matching over 11 bases. The V segment lost 6 bases and the J segment 2 bases; nucleotides outside the gene matches: 8. Per the germline V gene, CDR1 is SNHLY and CDR2 is FYNNEI. There are 16 residues in the CDR3. The CDR3 DNA sequence: TGTGCCAGCAGGGAACAGGGACTAGCGGTTCAAGAGACCCAGTACTTC. Protein: CASREQGLAVQETQYF.

V and J are TRBV12-5 and TRBJ2-7; maybe TRBD2 (5 bases). Germline values: CDR1 LGHNT, CDR2 FRNRAP. V was trimmed by 1 base and J by 4 bases, leaving 8 bases between them. The CDR3 covers 13 residues. CDR3 loop: CASGLGDYYEQYF. The CDR3 bases are TGTGCTAGTGGTTTGGGAGACTATTACGAGCAGTACTTC. The full variable domain, its missing parts supplied by reference TRBV12-5 and TRBJ2-7, is DARVTQTPRHKVTEMGQEVTMRCQPILGHNTVFWYRQTMMQGLELLAYFRNRAPLDDSGMPKDRFSAEMPDATLATLKIQPSEPRDSAVYFCASGLGDYYEQYFGPGTRLTVT.